The present T cell receptor (beta chain) was sequenced within a study of shared clonotypes between healthy human individuals (dated by TCRdb to about 2020). General notes on the study: The cohort comprised a couple of women and three men aged 18 to 49 years. For each donor, three plates each were used for CD4 naive and CD4 memory, two plates were used for CD8 naive, and one plate was used for CD8 memory. The study deeply sequenced blood TCR repertoires of five healthy adults to estimate repertoire size and the extent of clonotype sharing between individuals. Different laboratories and diverse techniques were used to prepare libraries and sequence TCR repertoires, to increase sequencing depth and limit assay-specific biases. Each donor's leukapheresis produced roughly between roughly 0.85 and 9.5 billion PBMCs. Overall results and qualifications from the work: The small number of donors limited the genetic and exposure-history diversity represented. Approximately 5% of naive CD4, 3.5% of naive CD8, 2.3% of memory CD4, and 0.4% of memory CD8 clonotypes were shared across several donors. Pairwise subsampling led to the expectation that sequencing depth would affect the degree of clonotype sharing among donors. Sampling was restricted to blood, and TCR repertoires in tissues likely differ from the TCR repertoires found in blood. Clonotypes shared by all four sorted-subset donors showed higher generation probabilities than non-shared clonotypes. Naive subsets generally had larger estimated clonotype richness than memory subsets. Rarefaction of sorted-subset datasets indicated incomplete sequencing despite the large sequencing depth.

Using the deep immunoSEQ assay, multiplex PCR amplified TCR CDR3 regions from genomic DNA. Genomic DNA extracted from each cell subset was distributed evenly over all wells of several immunoSEQ 96-well plates, and each plate served as one replicate. Each replicate PCR for sorted subsets received approximately 220 ng genomic DNA, equal to tens of thousands of T cell genomes. The purified libraries were quantified using a Qubit 3.0 fluorometer, sized with a Bioanalyzer 2100, and then quantified again using the KAPA Library Quantification kit. Every immunoSEQ 96-well plate was sequenced on a dedicated single-read 150-cycle Illumina NextSeq 550 flow cell. Under the source paper's analysis protocol: Because the immunoSEQ output included only junctional sequences and no quality scores, the filtering could not be the same as the filtering used for full-length reads. To assign V/J genes and CDR3, sequences were annotated against IMGT germline references using PyIR, a Python wrapper for IgBLAST v1.9. Reads were removed for weak V/J assignments (E-value above 1e-6), missing CDR3, stop codons, out-of-frame junctions, or ambiguous translated residues. V3J clonotypes were defined as sequences sharing an identical inferred V gene, J gene, and CDR3 amino acid sequence. To compute the percentage overlap between repertoires, the number of shared unique clonotypes was divided by the size of the smaller repertoire. Three approaches were used to assess repertoire richness: RTK rarefaction, the Chao1 estimator, and Recon v2.1 estimates of unobserved clonotypes. For all TCRbeta clonotypes obtained by the gDNA method from four donors, generation probabilities were computed with OLGA. This immuneACCESS table, as held by TCRdb, lists in-frame sequences with V and J called but not all clones. Of the missing ones, under half trace to an unresolved V gene in checked studies; the others have no known cause. V and J calls and clone size follow that table, whereas D and trimming were derived from the DNA. In this sample the table shows about 1.4 million clones, roughly 96% of which occur a single time. In total, the top ten clones hold 1% to 1.5% of the sample.

As concerns this clone: Which antigen it targets is not known. One base away there is no much larger clone; base qualities are not given.

The donors were healthy, HIV-negative adults who had no recently reported acute infections or vaccinations. Only Caucasian adults living in Nashville, Tennessee, USA were represented among the donors. CD4+ T cells were enriched by magnetic negative selection; naive cells were then positively selected on CD45RA, and the negative fraction formed the memory subset. After blood collection by leukapheresis, PBMCs were isolated using Ficoll-Histopaque density gradient centrifugation and then cryopreserved in the vapor phase of liquid nitrogen. Analytical flow cytometry was used to check the purity and quantity of every magnetically sorted T cell population. From each sorted fraction, genomic DNA was isolated and quantified by UV absorbance on a Nanodrop 2000c. This TCR derives from a man aged 30 to 45 in good health. The material sequenced was naive CD4+ T cells sorted from blood. What the cell subset or site label conveys for this sample: CD45RA+ positively selected.

The CDR3 region reads CASSPTPGTEAFF. In nucleotide form, the sequence is TGTGCCAGCAGCCCCACCCCGGGGACTGAAGCTTTCTTT. The chain employs TRBV27 and TRBJ1-1, with the D gene call left open. Taken from cysteine to phenylalanine, the CDR3 has 13 residues. Only the CDR3 DNA is retained, 39 bases long and in frame from the first base. CDR1 and CDR2 were assigned from the germline V gene (reference sequence) as MNHEY and SMNVEV. A distance of 13 bases separates the germline ends of V and J, which lose 6 bases and 5 bases respectively.